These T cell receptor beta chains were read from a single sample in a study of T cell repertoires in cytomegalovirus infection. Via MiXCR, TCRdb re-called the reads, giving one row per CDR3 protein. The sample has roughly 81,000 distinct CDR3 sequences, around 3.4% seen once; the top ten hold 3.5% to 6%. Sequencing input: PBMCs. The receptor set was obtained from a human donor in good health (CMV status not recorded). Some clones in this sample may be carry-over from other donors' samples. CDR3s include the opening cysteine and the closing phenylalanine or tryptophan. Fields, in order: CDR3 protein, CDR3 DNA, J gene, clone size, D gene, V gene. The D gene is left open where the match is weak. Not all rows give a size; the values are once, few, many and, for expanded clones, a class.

CDR3 protein: CASSLDRGLEKLFF; CDR3 DNA: TGTGCCAGCAGCTTGGACAGGGGACTCGAAAAACTGTTTTTT; J gene: TRBJ1-4; clone size: medium-sized; D gene: TRBD1; V gene: TRBV7-2
CDR3 protein: CASSFVTAMGLNTEAFF; CDR3 DNA: TGTGCCAGCAGCTTCGTTACCGCGATGGGCCTGAACACTGAAGCTTTCTTT; J gene: TRBJ1-1; clone size: many; D gene: -; V gene: TRBV7-9
CDR3 protein: CSANKDSQNSPLHF; CDR3 DNA: TGCAGTGCTAACAAAGACAGCCAGAATTCACCCCTCCACTTT; J gene: TRBJ1-6; clone size: many; D gene: -; V gene: TRBV20-1
CDR3 protein: CASSPDGGNLGAFF; CDR3 DNA: TGTGCCAGCAGCCCTGACGGGGGGAACCTTGGAGCTTTCTTT; J gene: TRBJ1-1; clone size: many; D gene: -; V gene: TRBV7-2
CDR3 protein: CASRPLLGRNQPQHF; CDR3 DNA: TGTGCCAGTAGACCCCTCTTAGGCCGCAATCAGCCCCAGCATTTT; J gene: TRBJ1-5; clone size: -; D gene: -; V gene: TRBV19
CDR3 protein: CASSQEPGTGANYGYTF; CDR3 DNA: TGCGCCAGCAGCCAAGAGCCCGGGACAGGGGCTAACTATGGCTACACCTTC; J gene: TRBJ1-2; clone size: many; D gene: TRBD1; V gene: TRBV4-1
CDR3 protein: CASSMGPGKNTEAFF; CDR3 DNA: TGTGCCAGTAGTATGGGACCAGGGAAGAACACTGAAGCTTTCTTT; J gene: TRBJ1-1; clone size: many; D gene: -; V gene: TRBV19
CDR3 protein: CASSVGGWDEQFF; CDR3 DNA: TGTGCCAGCAGCGTAGGTGGGTGGGATGAGCAGTTCTTC; J gene: TRBJ2-1; clone size: many; D gene: -; V gene: TRBV9
CDR3 protein: CASSSVGGPSHTEAFF; CDR3 DNA: TGTGCCAGCAGCTCAGTGGGGGGGCCTTCGCACACTGAAGCTTTCTTT; J gene: TRBJ1-1; clone size: many; D gene: -; V gene: TRBV7-2
CDR3 protein: CASREIGTLGYGYTF; CDR3 DNA: TGTGCCAGCAGAGAGATCGGGACATTAGGCTATGGCTACACCTTC; J gene: TRBJ1-2; clone size: many; D gene: -; V gene: TRBV12-3/TRBV12-4
CDR3 protein: CAIVGGGRGEQFF; CDR3 DNA: TGTGCCATTGTGGGCGGGGGGCGAGGTGAGCAGTTCTTC; J gene: TRBJ2-1; clone size: many; D gene: TRBD2; V gene: TRBV12-3/TRBV12-4
CDR3 protein: CASSSRPGGTNTEAFF; CDR3 DNA: TGTGCCAGCAGCTCCCGGCCAGGGGGCACGAACACTGAAGCTTTCTTT; J gene: TRBJ1-1; clone size: many; D gene: TRBD1; V gene: TRBV7-6
CDR3 protein: CSAPRGEQFF; CDR3 DNA: TGCAGTGCCCCCCGGGGTGAGCAGTTCTTC; J gene: TRBJ2-1; clone size: many; D gene: -; V gene: TRBV20-1
CDR3 protein: CASSLDWTGGGYTF; CDR3 DNA: TGTGCCAGCAGCTTAGATTGGACAGGGGGTGGCTACACCTTC; J gene: TRBJ1-2; clone size: many; D gene: TRBD1; V gene: TRBV7-2
CDR3 protein: CASSLIQGYTEAFF; CDR3 DNA: TGTGCCAGCAGTCTTATACAGGGCTACACTGAAGCTTTCTTT; J gene: TRBJ1-1; clone size: many; D gene: -; V gene: TRBV12-3/TRBV12-4
CDR3 protein: CASSVAGGTDTQYF; CDR3 DNA: TGTGCCAGCAGTGTAGCGGGGGGCACAGATACGCAGTATTTT; J gene: TRBJ2-3; clone size: many; D gene: TRBD2; V gene: TRBV6-4
CDR3 protein: CSARAGTEAFF; CDR3 DNA: TGCAGTGCTAGGGCCGGGACAGAAGCTTTCTTT; J gene: TRBJ1-1; clone size: many; D gene: -; V gene: TRBV20-1
CDR3 protein: CASSATPNEKLFF; CDR3 DNA: TGTGCCAGCAGCGCGACTCCCAATGAAAAACTGTTTTTT; J gene: TRBJ1-4; clone size: many; D gene: -; V gene: TRBV7-8
CDR3 protein: CASSQDGAEAFF; CDR3 DNA: TGCGCCAGCAGCCAAGATGGGGCTGAAGCTTTCTTT; J gene: TRBJ1-1; clone size: many; D gene: -; V gene: TRBV4-3
CDR3 protein: CASGGLNTGELFF; CDR3 DNA: TGTGCCAGCGGCGGACTGAACACCGGGGAGCTGTTTTTT; J gene: TRBJ2-2; clone size: many; D gene: -; V gene: TRBV7-3
CDR3 protein: CATSSRDSAYEQYF; CDR3 DNA: TGTGCCACTAGCTCAAGAGACTCCGCCTACGAGCAGTACTTC; J gene: TRBJ2-7; clone size: many; D gene: -; V gene: TRBV7-9
CDR3 protein: CSAPLRVIIPPYYTF; CDR3 DNA: TGCAGTGCCCCCCTCCGGGTCATTATTCCTCCATACTACACCTTC; J gene: TRBJ1-2; clone size: many; D gene: -; V gene: TRBV20-1
CDR3 protein: CSAGQGMNEQFF; CDR3 DNA: TGCAGTGCTGGACAGGGTATGAATGAGCAGTTCTTC; J gene: TRBJ2-1; clone size: many; D gene: TRBD1; V gene: TRBV20-1
CDR3 protein: CASSMGLAGGDTQYF; CDR3 DNA: TGTGCCAGCAGCATGGGACTAGCGGGGGGAGATACGCAGTATTTT; J gene: TRBJ2-3; clone size: medium-sized; D gene: TRBD2; V gene: TRBV7-8
CDR3 protein: CASSYGLNRQETQYF; CDR3 DNA: TGTGCCAGCAGCTACGGGTTAAACAGACAAGAGACCCAGTACTTC; J gene: TRBJ2-5; clone size: many; D gene: -; V gene: TRBV7-2
CDR3 protein: CAITATGGAEAFF; CDR3 DNA: TGTGCCATCACCGCGACAGGGGGGGCTGAAGCTTTCTTT; J gene: TRBJ1-1; clone size: many; D gene: TRBD1; V gene: TRBV10-3
CDR3 protein: CASSVRDTQYF; CDR3 DNA: TGCGCCAGCAGCGTTCGAGATACGCAGTATTTT; J gene: TRBJ2-3; clone size: -; D gene: -; V gene: TRBV5-1
CDR3 protein: CASNLRGLSTEAFF; CDR3 DNA: TGTGCCAGCAACCTCAGGGGGCTTAGCACTGAAGCTTTCTTT; J gene: TRBJ1-1; clone size: many; D gene: TRBD1; V gene: TRBV7-2
CDR3 protein: CASSIGTRAEAFF; CDR3 DNA: TGTGCCAGTAGTATCGGGACAAGGGCTGAAGCTTTCTTT; J gene: TRBJ1-1; clone size: many; D gene: -; V gene: TRBV19
CDR3 protein: CASSFRQGSNQPQHF; CDR3 DNA: TGTGCCAGCAGTTTTCGACAGGGTAGCAATCAGCCCCAGCATTTT; J gene: TRBJ1-5; clone size: many; D gene: TRBD1; V gene: TRBV27
CDR3 protein: CASSWPGDSQETQYF; CDR3 DNA: TGTGCCAGCAGTTGGCCGGGGGACAGCCAAGAGACCCAGTACTTC; J gene: TRBJ2-5; clone size: many; D gene: -; V gene: TRBV28
CDR3 protein: CASSPRVRGTQYF; CDR3 DNA: TGTGCCAGCAGCCCCCGGGTTAGGGGGACCCAGTACTTC; J gene: TRBJ2-5; clone size: many; D gene: -; V gene: TRBV7-2
CDR3 protein: CASSYITNTEAFF; CDR3 DNA: TGTGCCAGCAGCTACATCACGAACACTGAAGCTTTCTTT; J gene: TRBJ1-1; clone size: many; D gene: -; V gene: TRBV5-6
CDR3 protein: CASSSRRGSGNTIYF; CDR3 DNA: TGTGCCAGCAGCTCCCGTCGGGGGTCTGGAAACACCATATATTTT; J gene: TRBJ1-3; clone size: many; D gene: -; V gene: TRBV7-2
CDR3 protein: CASSLYTEQYF; CDR3 DNA: TGTGCCAGCAGCTTATACACCGAGCAGTACTTC; J gene: TRBJ2-7; clone size: many; D gene: -; V gene: TRBV11-1
CDR3 protein: CASSLAGTSFNDTQYF; CDR3 DNA: TGTGCCAGCAGCTTGGCCGGGACTAGTTTTAATGATACGCAGTATTTT; J gene: TRBJ2-3; clone size: many; D gene: TRBD2; V gene: TRBV5-4
CDR3 protein: CASSLAHAGRALATEAFF; CDR3 DNA: TGTGCCAGCAGCTTAGCGCATGCAGGGAGGGCACTGGCCACTGAAGCTTTCTTT; J gene: TRBJ1-1; clone size: many; D gene: -; V gene: TRBV7-8
CDR3 protein: CASSPAMGTNYGYTF; CDR3 DNA: TGTGCCAGCAGTCCCGCCATGGGGACTAACTATGGCTACACCTTC; J gene: TRBJ1-2; clone size: few; D gene: -; V gene: TRBV28
CDR3 protein: CASSLGFGEETQYF; CDR3 DNA: TGTGCCAGCAGCTTAGGGTTTGGAGAAGAGACCCAGTACTTC; J gene: TRBJ2-5; clone size: many; D gene: -; V gene: TRBV7-2
CDR3 protein: CASSLGRTRGEQFF; CDR3 DNA: TGTGCCAGCAGCTTGGGAAGGACTAGGGGTGAGCAGTTCTTC; J gene: TRBJ2-1; clone size: many; D gene: TRBD2; V gene: TRBV7-2
CDR3 protein: CSARRGGNQPQHF; CDR3 DNA: TGCAGTGCTAGACGGGGTGGCAATCAGCCCCAGCATTTT; J gene: TRBJ1-5; clone size: -; D gene: -; V gene: TRBV20-1
CDR3 protein: CASLTGSLAKNIQYF; CDR3 DNA: TGTGCCAGCCTCACAGGGAGTTTAGCCAAAAACATTCAGTACTTC; J gene: TRBJ2-4; clone size: many; D gene: -; V gene: TRBV6-2/TRBV6-3
CDR3 protein: CASRMRGANYGYTF; CDR3 DNA: TGTGCCAGCAGAATGCGAGGAGCTAACTATGGCTACACCTTC; J gene: TRBJ1-2; clone size: many; D gene: -; V gene: TRBV27
CDR3 protein: CASSLVVSTDTQYF; CDR3 DNA: TGTGCCAGCAGCTTAGTCGTGTCCACAGATACGCAGTATTTT; J gene: TRBJ2-3; clone size: many; D gene: -; V gene: TRBV7-8
CDR3 protein: CASSMGQVQFF; CDR3 DNA: TGTGCCAGCAGTATGGGACAAGTGCAGTTCTTC; J gene: TRBJ2-1; clone size: many; D gene: -; V gene: TRBV6-1
CDR3 protein: CASSAGTGGYQPQHF; CDR3 DNA: TGTGCCAGCAGTGCCGGGACAGGGGGCTACCAGCCCCAGCATTTT; J gene: TRBJ1-5; clone size: many; D gene: TRBD1; V gene: TRBV12-3/TRBV12-4
CDR3 protein: CASRESGGVNTEAFF; CDR3 DNA: TGTGCCAGCAGGGAGTCAGGGGGCGTGAACACTGAAGCTTTCTTT; J gene: TRBJ1-1; clone size: many; D gene: TRBD1; V gene: TRBV6-2/TRBV6-3
CDR3 protein: CASSFVGLPYEQYF; CDR3 DNA: TGTGCCAGCAGTTTTGTAGGGTTGCCCTACGAGCAGTACTTC; J gene: TRBJ2-7; clone size: many; D gene: -; V gene: TRBV12-3/TRBV12-4
CDR3 protein: CASSFSPGQLEQYF; CDR3 DNA: TGTGCCAGCAGCTTTTCCCCAGGACAGCTCGAGCAGTACTTC; J gene: TRBJ2-7; clone size: many; D gene: -; V gene: TRBV7-6
CDR3 protein: CASTASSLLAQYF; CDR3 DNA: TGTGCCAGCACCGCTAGTTCGCTCCTCGCGCAGTATTTT; J gene: TRBJ2-3; clone size: many; D gene: -; V gene: TRBV7-2
CDR3 protein: CASSPTGPRQPQHF; CDR3 DNA: TGTGCCAGCAGCCCAACAGGCCCTCGGCAGCCCCAGCATTTT; J gene: TRBJ1-5; clone size: many; D gene: -; V gene: TRBV7-2
CDR3 protein: CASSPHSSGTEAFF; CDR3 DNA: TGTGCCAGCAGTCCCCACAGTTCGGGCACTGAAGCTTTCTTT; J gene: TRBJ1-1; clone size: many; D gene: -; V gene: TRBV28
CDR3 protein: CSARALLGGQRQPQHF; CDR3 DNA: TGCAGTGCTAGAGCCTTATTGGGGGGACAACGTCAGCCCCAGCATTTT; J gene: TRBJ1-5; clone size: many; D gene: -; V gene: TRBV20-1
CDR3 protein: CSVGQGQQETQYF; CDR3 DNA: TGCAGCGTTGGGCAGGGGCAACAAGAGACCCAGTACTTC; J gene: TRBJ2-5; clone size: many; D gene: -; V gene: TRBV29-1
CDR3 protein: CASSPVGGDTVEQYF; CDR3 DNA: TGTGCCAGCAGCCCGGTGGGGGGTGATACGGTCGAGCAGTACTTC; J gene: TRBJ2-7; clone size: many; D gene: -; V gene: TRBV5-4
CDR3 protein: CASSFSEPGTSEQFF; CDR3 DNA: TGTGCCAGCAGTTTTTCCGAACCGGGCACATCTGAGCAGTTCTTC; J gene: TRBJ2-1; clone size: many; D gene: -; V gene: TRBV7-3
CDR3 protein: CASSSEEFTEAFF; CDR3 DNA: TGTGCCAGCAGTTCTGAGGAGTTCACTGAAGCTTTCTTT; J gene: TRBJ1-1; clone size: many; D gene: -; V gene: TRBV6-4
CDR3 protein: CASSPTTSGGNNEQFF; CDR3 DNA: TGTGCCAGCAGCCCCACGACTAGCGGGGGTAACAATGAGCAGTTCTTC; J gene: TRBJ2-1; clone size: many; D gene: TRBD2; V gene: TRBV5-4
CDR3 protein: CASSLVGANSPLHF; CDR3 DNA: TGTGCCAGCAGTTTAGTGGGGGCTAATTCACCCCTCCACTTT; J gene: TRBJ1-6; clone size: many; D gene: -; V gene: TRBV12-3/TRBV12-4